This passage covers 13 T cell receptor beta chains from one sample sequenced in a study of PD-L1 blockade in urothelial cancer. Described time point: peripheral blood 6 weeks after treatment start. The method was immunoSEQ multiplex PCR; TCRdb's version includes in-frame clones alone and lacks a portion of them. The sample lists some 120,000 clones, around 88% occurring once. The sample consisted of PBMCs, taken around atezolizumab (anti-PD-L1) treatment. The receptors were sampled from a man in his 60s with urothelial cancer.

The J gene is TRBJ1-6, the V gene TRBV7-6; D not certain. There are 17 residues in the CDR3. V lost 1 base, J lost 0 bases, and 10 bases lay in between. Germline assignment: CDR1 SGHVS and CDR2 FNYEAQ. Here the CDR3 reads CASSLELGSSYNSPLHF. CDR3 DNA sequence: TGTGCCAGCAGCTTAGAACTAGGGAGCTCCTATAATTCACCCCTCCACTTT.

The genes are TRBV5-1 and TRBJ2-5, with a tentative D call TRBD1 (7 bases). The germline CDR1 and CDR2 sequences are SGHRS and YFSETQ. The CDR3 contains 13 residues. V lost 4 bases and J 5 bases, leaving 12 bases between the germline ends. CDR3 bases: TGCGCCAGCAGCGGAGGGGGCTCGGAGACCCAGTACTTC. This translates into CASSGGGSETQYF.

This clone occurred a few times. V usage is TRBV28 and J usage is TRBJ1-2; 10 positions match TRBD1. CDR3 length: 15 amino acids. Germline V gene data show CDR1 as MDHEN and CDR2 as SYDVKM. V lost 2 bases and J lost 7; bases outside the gene matches: 7. The CDR3 sequence: CASSLRDRGPGGYTF. The CDR3 nucleotides read TGTGCCAGCAGTTTAAGAGACAGGGGGCCCGGTGGCTACACCTTC.

The V call is TRBV15, the J call TRBJ2-5; perhaps TRBD1 as D (5 bases). CDR1 LNHNV and CDR2 YYDKDF come from the germline V gene (reference sequence). The CDR3 sequence is 14 residues long. Trimming pared 1 base from V and 4 bases from J, leaving 10 bases between. CDR3 DNA: TGTGCCACCAGCAGAGCCCCAGGGCGAGAGACCCAGTACTTC. This codes for CATSRAPGRETQYF.

The chain links TRBV4-3 to TRBJ2-1; 11 bases fit TRBD2. The germline CDR1 and CDR2 sequences are LGHNA and YSLEER. The V segment lost 3 bases and the J segment 2 bases; nucleotides outside the gene matches: 3. The CDR3 spans 16 residues. The CDR3 coding sequence is TGCGCCAGCAGCCACCTACTAGCGGGGGCCTACAATGAGCAGTTCTTC. Protein: CASSHLLAGAYNEQFF.

This CDR3 reads CASSLGGVQETQYF. CDR3 bases: TGCGCCAGCAGCTTAGGGGGGGTTCAAGAGACCCAGTACTTC. The rearrangement links TRBV5-1 to TRBJ2-5; possibly TRBD2 for D (7 bases). Trimming took off 2 bases at V and 2 bases at J, with 10 bases between the two ends. The length of the CDR3 is 14 residues. Germline V gives CDR1 SGHRS, CDR2 YFSETQ.

This clone showed up just once. This chain links TRBV7-8 with TRBJ2-2, with 7 bases identical to TRBD1. CDR1 is SGHVS, CDR2 FQNEAQ, per germline. Trimming took 5 bases from V and 1 from J; bases not matched to a gene: 13. This CDR3 spans 18 amino acids. This CDR3 is CASSQRGRGLGNTGELFF. The CDR3, as DNA: TGTGCCAGCAGCCAGAGGGGCAGGGGGTTAGGGAACACCGGGGAGCTGTTTTTT.

J is TRBJ2-7 and V is TRBV15; D remains unclear. Germline V lookup: CDR1 LNHNV, CDR2 YYDKDF (reference sequence). The CDR3 has 14 residues. The germline V and J ends were trimmed by 2 bases and 4 bases, with 12 bases remaining between them. For the CDR3, the DNA is TGTGCCACCAGCAGACCTCTTCACAGTTACGAGCAGTACTTC. As protein: CATSRPLHSYEQYF.

V is TRBV11-2 and J is TRBJ2-5; D remains ambiguous. This CDR3 has 12 residues. Germline loops: CDR1 SGHAT, CDR2 FQNNGV. V lost 3 bases, J lost 2 bases, and 4 bases lay in between. CDR3 in amino acids: CASSFEQETQYF. The DNA of the CDR3 is TGTGCCAGCAGCTTTGAGCAAGAGACCCAGTACTTC.

The chain joins TRBV30 to TRBJ1-2, with 8 bases matching TRBD1. Germline assignment: CDR1 GTSNPN and CDR2 SVGIG (reference sequence). The J segment lost 7 bases and the V segment lost 2 bases, leaving 6 bases of the junction unmatched. This CDR3 has 13 amino acids. CDR3 sequence reads: CAWSSGGFGGYTF. The CDR3 region has the DNA TGTGCCTGGAGTTCAGGGGGCTTTGGTGGCTACACCTTC.

This sequence joins TRBV9 and TRBJ2-5, with D maybe TRBD1 (6 bases). In germline, CDR1 is SGDLS, CDR2 YYNGEE. This CDR3 region has 14 residues. V lost 0 bases, J lost 5 bases, and 11 bases lay in between. The CDR3 sequence is CASSVAAGEETQYF. CDR3 bases: TGTGCCAGCAGCGTAGCCGCAGGGGAGGAGACCCAGTACTTC.

This chain connects TRBV28 to TRBJ1-3, with 7 bases identical to TRBD1. The CDR3 length is 16 residues. Germline V gene data show CDR1 as MDHEN and CDR2 as SYDVKM. With V trimmed by 5 bases and J by 4 bases, 11 bases remained unmatched. Here the CDR3 DNA reads TGTGCCAGCAGTAAGACAGGGCTCCTGCTGGGAAACACCATATATTTT. Translating it yields CASSKTGLLLGNTIYF.

This chain connects TRBV4-2 to TRBJ2-7, with 8 bases fitting TRBD2. Trimming cost V 3 bases and J 6 bases; bases outside gene matches: 10. Germline-derived CDR1 and CDR2 are LGHNA and YNFKEQ. The length of the CDR3 is 15 residues. This CDR3 is CASSQGGGLEGEQYF. The CDR3 region has the DNA TGTGCCAGCAGCCAGGGGGGGGGACTAGAGGGCGAGCAGTACTTC.